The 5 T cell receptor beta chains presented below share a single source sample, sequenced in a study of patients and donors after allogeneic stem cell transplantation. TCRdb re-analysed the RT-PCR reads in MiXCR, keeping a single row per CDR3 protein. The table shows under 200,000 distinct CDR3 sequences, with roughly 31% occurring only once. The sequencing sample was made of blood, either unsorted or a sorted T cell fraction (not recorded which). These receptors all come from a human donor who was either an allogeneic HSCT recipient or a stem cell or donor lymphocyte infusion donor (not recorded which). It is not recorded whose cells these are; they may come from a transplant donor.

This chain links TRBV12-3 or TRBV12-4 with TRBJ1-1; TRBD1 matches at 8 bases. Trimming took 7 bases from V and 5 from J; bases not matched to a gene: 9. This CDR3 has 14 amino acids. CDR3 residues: CASNPPGGGTEAFF. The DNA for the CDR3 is TGTGCCAGCAACCCTCCAGGGGGCGGGACTGAAGCTTTCTTT.

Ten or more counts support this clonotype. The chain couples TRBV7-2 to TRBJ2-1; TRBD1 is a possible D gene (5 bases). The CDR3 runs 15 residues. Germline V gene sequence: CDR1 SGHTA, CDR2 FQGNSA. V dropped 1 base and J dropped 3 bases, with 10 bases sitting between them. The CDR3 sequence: CASSLGGAHYNEQFF. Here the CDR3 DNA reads TGTGCCAGCAGCTTAGGGGGCGCTCACTACAATGAGCAGTTCTTC.

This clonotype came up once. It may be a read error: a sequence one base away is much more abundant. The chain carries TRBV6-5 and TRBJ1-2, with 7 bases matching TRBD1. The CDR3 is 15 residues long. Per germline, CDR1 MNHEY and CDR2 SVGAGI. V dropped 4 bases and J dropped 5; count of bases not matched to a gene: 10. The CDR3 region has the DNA TGTGCCAGCAGTTGCTCGATCGCAGGGGGGTATGGCTACACCTTC. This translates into CASSCSIAGGYGYTF.

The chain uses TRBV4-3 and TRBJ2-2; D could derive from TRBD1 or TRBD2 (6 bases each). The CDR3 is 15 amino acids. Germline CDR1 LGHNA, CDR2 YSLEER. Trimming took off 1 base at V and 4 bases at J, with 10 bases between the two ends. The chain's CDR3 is CASSQGGGPTGELFF. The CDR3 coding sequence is TGCGCCAGCAGCCAAGGAGGGGGGCCCACCGGGGAGCTGTTTTTT.

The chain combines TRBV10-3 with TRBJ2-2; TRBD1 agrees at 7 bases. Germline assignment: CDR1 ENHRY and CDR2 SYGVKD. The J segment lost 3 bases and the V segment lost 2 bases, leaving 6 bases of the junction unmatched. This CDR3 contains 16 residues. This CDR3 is CAISEETGSYTGELFF. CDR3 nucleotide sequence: TGTGCCATCAGTGAGGAGACAGGGTCATACACCGGGGAGCTGTTTTTT.